The 20 T cell receptor beta chains below were found in one sample sequenced in a study of regulatory T cells in long-lasting Graves disease. HTBI primers from iRepertoire and Arm-PCR of CDR3 regions yielded the TCR beta libraries. A single record per CDR3 protein comes from TCRdb applying MiXCR to the multiplex PCR reads. The repertoire holds approximately 540,000 distinct CDR3 sequences, around 12% seen once, with 8% to 10% in the top ten. The time point here: newly diagnosed GD, antithyroid drugs for less than 3 months. The TCR library used RNA extracted from PBMCs. The sample was also reused in another study, on T cells in Graves' hyperthyroidism and ophthalmopathy.

Sequences were derived from peripheral blood mononuclear cells (PBMCs), sampled at new diagnosis, from a patient treated with antithyroid drugs. Receptor source: a woman aged 30 to 39 with Graves disease.

The chain combines TRBV25-1 with TRBJ1-3; D is undetermined. V lost 3 bases and J lost 1, with 10 bases in between. Germline CDR1 and CDR2: MGHDK and SYGVNS. The CDR3 consists of 15 residues. The chain's CDR3 is CASSDPRASGNTIYF. CDR3 coding DNA: TGTGCCAGCAGTGATCCCCGGGCATCTGGAAACACCATATATTTT.

This clonotype was seen at least ten times. This sequence joins TRBV18 and TRBJ1-1, with D unresolved. This CDR3 comprises 14 residues. Trimming stripped 3 bases from V and 6 bases from J, with 14 bases between. CDR1 and CDR2 from the germline V gene are KGHSH and LQKENI. CDR3 DNA: TGTGCCAGCTCACCGTCCACGGGTGAAGCTGAAGCTTTCTTT. Translation: CASSPSTGEAEAFF.

A remark on this clonotype: A much larger clone differs from this one at a single base, so this may be a read error. Since no conserved phenylalanine or tryptophan closes the CDR3, a read error is the likely cause. The chain links TRBV19 to TRBJ1-5; no reliable D call. The CDR3 has 15 residues. Germline V gives CDR1 LNHDA, CDR2 SQIVND (reference sequence). Deletions cut 3 bases from V and 0 bases from J, with 9 bases between. CDR3 sequence: CASSISSNSNQPQHS. CDR3 DNA: TGTGCCAGTAGTATTTCCAGTAATAGCAATCAGCCCCAGCATTCT.

The chain joins TRBV7-9 to TRBJ2-2; possibly TRBD1 for D (5 bases). Germline-derived CDR1 and CDR2 are SEHNR and FQNEAQ (reference sequence). The CDR3 runs to 15 residues. The ends were cut back, 1 base at V and 3 bases at J, with 9 bases in the middle. CDR3: CASSLGDSDTGELFF. DNA of the CDR3: TGTGCCAGCAGCTTAGGAGACAGCGACACCGGGGAGCTGTTTTTT.

This clonotype was seen many times. CDR3 sequence (DNA): TGCAGTGCTAGAGCGGGCCGGAAGAACACCGGGGAGCTGTTTTTT. Its protein product is CSARAGRKNTGELFF. The J gene is TRBJ2-2, the V gene TRBV20-1, with D unclear. The V gene's germline CDR1 is DFQATT and CDR2 SNEGSKA (reference sequence). With 1 base removed from V and 1 base from J, the gap between germline ends came to 10 bases. CDR3 length equals 15 residues.

J is TRBJ2-1 and V is TRBV25-1; D remains unclear. Between the trimmed V and J ends, which lost 2 bases and 6 bases, there was a span of 14 bases. In germline, CDR1 is MGHDK, CDR2 SYGVNS. CDR3 length: 15 residues. DNA of the CDR3: TGTGCCAGCAGTGAAACCAGAGTGGGTAGCAATGAGCAGTTCTTC. As protein: CASSETRVGSNEQFF.

The chain links TRBV20-1 to TRBJ1-5, with D hard to call. Trimming removed 0 bases from V and 9 bases from J, with 21 bases in between. Germline lookup yields CDR1 DFQATT and CDR2 SNEGSKA (reference sequence). The CDR3 contains 16 residues. The CDR3 coding sequence is TGCAGTGCTAGAGATGGAGGCTCTGGAGTCGGCCGGCCCCAGCATTTT. Translating it yields CSARDGGSGVGRPQHF.

On this clonotype itself: This may be a read error: a much more frequent sequence differs by one nucleotide. J is TRBJ2-3 and V is TRBV5-1; TRBD1 agrees at 8 bases. The CDR3 is made up of 15 amino acids. The germline V gene has CDR1 SGHRS and CDR2 YFSETQ. The chain's CDR3 is CASREPTGGTDPQYF. CDR3 nucleotides: TGCGCCAGCAGGGAACCAACAGGGGGGACAGATCCGCAGTATTTT.

This chain links TRBV7-2 with TRBJ2-3; D unclear. The V and J ends lost 4 bases and 6 bases respectively, with 11 bases between them. This CDR3 spans 13 amino acids. Germline CDR1 is SGHTA and CDR2 is FQGNSA. CDR3 nucleotides: TGTGCCAGCAGCTCCTCATACCGGGATACGCAGTATTTT. Translated: CASSSSYRDTQYF.

There are many counts of this clonotype. The CDR3 reads CASHRGVINYGYTF. DNA for the CDR3: TGCGCCAGTCACCGGGGGGTAATTAACTATGGCTACACCTTC. The V gene is TRBV5-1, the J gene TRBJ1-2; maybe TRBD1 (5 bases). V lost 8 bases to trimming and J lost 1 base, with 15 bases between them. The CDR3 covers 14 residues. Germline V gene data show CDR1 as SGHRS and CDR2 as YFSETQ.

There are a few counts of this clonotype. The chain joins TRBV9 to TRBJ2-1; TRBD2 is a possible D gene (6 bases). The ends were cut back, 3 bases at V and 1 base at J, with 14 bases in the middle. The CDR3 is made up of 16 amino acids. Germline V CDR1 and CDR2: SGDLS, YYNGEE. CDR3 protein: CASSARGDESYNEQFF. In DNA form, the CDR3 reads TGTGCCAGCAGCGCGCGGGGAGATGAATCCTACAATGAGCAGTTCTTC.

This clonotype was observed at least ten times. The chain combines TRBV9 with TRBJ1-1; D is ambiguous. CDR1 is SGDLS and CDR2 is YYNGEE in the germline V gene. The CDR3 is 14 residues long. With 3 bases removed from V and 2 bases from J, the gap between germline ends came to 11 bases. The CDR3 spells CASSAYRRNTEAFF. CDR3 nucleotide sequence: TGTGCCAGCAGCGCTTACAGAAGAAACACTGAAGCTTTCTTT.

The sample holds many counts of this clonotype. The chain uses TRBV7-9 and TRBJ2-3; D is perhaps TRBD1 (6 bases). This CDR3 spans 17 amino acids. Germline V lookup: CDR1 SEHNR, CDR2 FQNEAQ (reference sequence). Trimming took off 5 bases at V and 4 bases at J, with 22 bases between the two ends. Here the CDR3 reads CASSPTPAPGGPDTQYF. CDR3 DNA sequence: TGTGCCAGCAGCCCCACTCCGGCCCCTGGGGGCCCAGATACGCAGTATTTT.

This clonotype showed up many times. The rearrangement uses TRBV19 and TRBJ2-1; 9 bases match TRBD1. The CDR3 has 16 amino acids. Germline assignment: CDR1 LNHDA and CDR2 SQIVND (reference sequence). The J segment lost 1 base and the V segment lost 5 bases, leaving 6 bases of the junction unmatched. CDR3 DNA sequence: TGTGCCAGTAGTCCGACCGGGACAGGGTCCTACAATGAGCAGTTCTTC. Translated, it gives CASSPTGTGSYNEQFF. Variable domain in full (rest from reference TRBV19 and TRBJ2-1): DGGITQSPKYLFRKEGQNVTLSCEQNLNHDAMYWYRQDPGQGLRLIYYSQIVNDFQKGDIAEGYSVSREKKESFPLTVTSAQKNPTAFYLCASSPTGTGSYNEQFFGPGTRLTVL.

This clonotype was detected ten times or more. This chain links TRBV2 with TRBJ1-1, with 7 bases identical to TRBD1. CDR1 is SNHLY and CDR2 is FYNNEI in the germline V gene. The V and J ends lost 8 bases and 11 bases, in that order; junction bases with no gene match: 11. The CDR3 contains 12 residues. As DNA, the CDR3 is TGTGCCAGCTCGGGGACAGTGGAAGGGGCTTTCTTT. Its translation is CASSGTVEGAFF.

Note on this clonotype: A read error may account for a junction end that differs from germline. The V call is TRBV30, the J call TRBJ2-6, with unresolved D. The CDR3 has 16 amino acids. The germline gives CDR1 GTSNPN, CDR2 SVGIG (reference sequence). CDR3 DNA: TGTGCCCGGAGCGCCGGCAAGATCTCTGGGGCCAACGTCCTGACTTTC. Its translation: CARSAGKISGANVLTF.

This clonotype came up a few times. The chain links TRBV4-1 to TRBJ2-1; the D is unclear. From germline, CDR1 is MGHRA and CDR2 YSYEKL. Between the trimmed V and J ends, which lost 1 base and 4 bases, there was a span of 8 bases. This CDR3 region has 14 residues. The CDR3 region is CASSQVKGYNEQFF. In nucleotides, the CDR3 is TGCGCCAGCAGCCAAGTTAAAGGGTACAATGAGCAGTTCTTC.

This clonotype was found many times. This chain links TRBV28 with TRBJ1-6; D is perhaps TRBD1 (6 bases). V was shortened by 9 bases and J by 9 bases, with 21 bases between the two germline ends. CDR3 size: 15 residues. Germline values: CDR1 MDHEN, CDR2 SYDVKM. The CDR3 is CASLFGGQVSSPLHF. The CDR3 coding sequence is TGTGCCAGTCTTTTCGGGGGACAAGTCTCTTCACCCCTCCACTTT.

This clonotype came up a few times. This chain uses TRBV6-1 with TRBJ2-3; 15 bases match TRBD2. J lost 3 bases, V lost 7 bases, and 5 bases had no gene match. The CDR3 loop spans 16 amino acids. CDR1 and CDR2 (germline): MNHNS, SASEGT. CDR3 nucleotide sequence: TGTGCCAGCACCGGGGGACTAGCGGGAGGAACAGATACGCAGTATTTT. Translation: CASTGGLAGGTDTQYF.

This clonotype was observed a few times. The gene calls are TRBV4-3 and TRBJ1-2; no reliable D call. From germline, CDR1 is LGHNA and CDR2 YSLEER. The CDR3 has 13 amino acids. Trimming left V 4 bases short and J 4 bases short, with 10 bases between. CDR3 region: CASSPKKGYGYTF. CDR3 nucleotide sequence: TGCGCCAGCAGCCCAAAAAAGGGCTATGGCTACACCTTC.